This is a list of T cell receptor beta chains from one sample in a study of blood T cell repertoires in COVID-19. Assay used: immunoSEQ multiplex PCR; TCRdb lists only in-frame clones, some missing. Seen here are roughly 250,000 clones, around four fifths observed once, and the top ten hold around 12%. Sequencing was performed on peripheral blood. Receptor source: a woman aged 60 to 75 with active or convalescent COVID-19. The CDR3 runs from the conserved cysteine through the conserved F or W. The D gene is left open where the match is weak. Clone size is not always given. Where it is, it says once, few, many or a class for expanded clones.

size: -
D: TRBD2
V: TRBV4-1
J: TRBJ2-7
CDR3: CASSHSSGQGYEQYF
DNA: TGCGCCAGCAGCCATTCTAGCGGCCAAGGCTACGAGCAGTACTTC

size: -
D: -
V: TRBV6-6
J: TRBJ2-5
CDR3: CASSYGQGGQETQYF
DNA: TGTGCCAGCAGTTATGGGCAGGGTGGGCAAGAGACCCAGTACTTC

size: many
D: -
V: TRBV28
J: TRBJ1-3
CDR3: CASGRTESGNTIYF
DNA: TGTGCCAGCGGCCGGACAGAGTCTGGAAACACCATATATTTT

size: -
D: -
V: TRBV6-6
J: TRBJ1-1
CDR3: CASSSSGGPNTEAFF
DNA: TGTGCCAGCAGCTCCTCGGGGGGACCGAACACTGAAGCTTTCTTT

size: -
D: -
V: TRBV6-2/TRBV6-3
J: TRBJ1-2
CDR3: CASSYGGALYGYTF
DNA: TGTGCCAGCAGTTACGGAGGGGCCCTCTATGGCTACACCTTC

size: few
D: -
V: TRBV19
J: TRBJ2-3
CDR3: CASMRREGTDTQYF
DNA: TGTGCCAGTATGAGGAGGGAGGGCACAGATACGCAGTATTTT

size: -
D: -
V: TRBV18
J: TRBJ2-1
CDR3: CASSPPTGIEQFF
DNA: TGTGCCAGCTCACCACCCACAGGGATTGAGCAGTTCTTC

size: -
D: -
V: TRBV6-5
J: TRBJ2-5
CDR3: CASSTGTSAETQYF
DNA: TGTGCCAGCAGTACGGGGACTTCGGCGGAGACCCAGTACTTC

size: -
D: TRBD1
V: TRBV6-5
J: TRBJ1-2
CDR3: CASSYSGAGGYGYTF
DNA: TGTGCCAGCAGTTACTCGGGGGCAGGGGGCTATGGCTACACCTTC

size: -
D: TRBD1
V: TRBV2
J: TRBJ2-7
CDR3: CASSDQGEPSYEQYF
DNA: TGTGCCAGCAGTGACCAGGGGGAACCCTCCTACGAGCAGTACTTC

size: -
D: -
V: TRBV29-1
J: TRBJ1-1
CDR3: CSVGRVLRDTEAFF
DNA: TGCAGCGTTGGCAGGGTATTAAGGGACACTGAAGCTTTCTTT

size: -
D: -
V: TRBV7-9
J: TRBJ1-1
CDR3: CASGVGLGNTEAFF
DNA: TGTGCCAGTGGGGTAGGACTGGGGAACACTGAAGCTTTCTTT

size: few
D: -
V: TRBV5-6
J: TRBJ1-2
CDR3: CASSPTANDGYTF
DNA: TGTGCCAGCAGCCCTACAGCCAACGATGGCTACACCTTC

size: -
D: TRBD2
V: TRBV11-2
J: TRBJ2-1
CDR3: CASSYGTIEQFF
DNA: TGTGCCAGCAGCTATGGGACTATTGAGCAGTTCTTC

size: -
D: -
V: TRBV5-8
J: TRBJ1-1
CDR3: CASSLVFARGWGTEAFF
DNA: TGTGCCAGCAGCTTGGTATTCGCGCGGGGGTGGGGAACTGAAGCTTTCTTT

size: -
D: TRBD1
V: TRBV6-5
J: TRBJ1-5
CDR3: CASSADRVGQPQHF
DNA: TGTGCCAGCAGCGCCGACAGGGTTGGTCAGCCCCAGCATTTT

size: -
D: -
V: TRBV14
J: TRBJ1-2
CDR3: CASSQVPSYGYTF
DNA: TGTGCCAGCAGCCAAGTTCCTAGCTATGGCTACACCTTC

size: few
D: TRBD1
V: TRBV2
J: TRBJ2-7
CDR3: CASTPGTGRVYEQYF
DNA: TGTGCCAGCACGCCCGGGACAGGGAGGGTCTACGAGCAGTACTTC

size: -
D: TRBD2
V: TRBV5-1
J: TRBJ2-2
CDR3: CASSLGGGPTGELFF
DNA: TGCGCCAGCAGCTTGGGCGGGGGACCCACCGGGGAGCTGTTTTTT

size: -
D: -
V: TRBV2
J: TRBJ2-2
CDR3: CASTSPRGRWTGELFF
DNA: TGTGCCAGCACCTCGCCCAGGGGACGATGGACCGGGGAGCTGTTTTTT

size: -
D: -
V: TRBV6-5
J: TRBJ1-2
CDR3: CASSLGGEGYGYTF
DNA: TGTGCCAGCAGCCTAGGGGGAGAGGGGTATGGCTACACCTTC

size: -
D: TRBD1
V: TRBV14
J: TRBJ1-4
CDR3: CASSQEGRTGTNEKLFF
DNA: TGTGCCAGCAGCCAAGAAGGTCGGACAGGAACTAATGAAAAACTGTTTTTT

size: -
D: -
V: TRBV5-1
J: TRBJ2-3
CDR3: CASSLAEGADTQYF
DNA: TGCGCCAGCAGCTTGGCCGAGGGGGCAGATACGCAGTATTTT

size: -
D: TRBD1
V: TRBV5-1
J: TRBJ2-7
CDR3: CASSLTGGGSWEQYF
DNA: TGCGCCAGCAGCTTGACAGGGGGCGGATCATGGGAGCAGTACTTC

size: -
D: TRBD2
V: TRBV5-4
J: TRBJ2-1
CDR3: CASSSGGAYNEQFF
DNA: TGTGCCAGCAGCTCGGGGGGAGCCTACAATGAGCAGTTCTTC

size: -
D: TRBD1
V: TRBV7-2
J: TRBJ2-1
CDR3: CASSYSRQGDEQFF
DNA: TGTGCCAGCAGCTACAGCAGACAGGGCGATGAGCAGTTCTTC

size: -
D: TRBD1
V: TRBV19
J: TRBJ1-4
CDR3: CASSMRDRVEKLFF
DNA: TGTGCCAGTAGTATGAGGGACAGGGTTGAAAAACTGTTTTTT

size: -
D: TRBD1
V: TRBV5-1
J: TRBJ1-4
CDR3: CASSLAGTGEKLFF
DNA: TGCGCCAGCAGCTTGGCCGGGACAGGTGAAAAACTGTTTTTT

size: -
D: -
V: TRBV13
J: TRBJ1-3
CDR3: CASSQGQGSFSGNTIYF
DNA: TGTGCCAGCAGCCAGGGCCAGGGGAGCTTCTCTGGAAACACCATATATTTT

size: -
D: -
V: TRBV19
J: TRBJ1-2
CDR3: CASSIDRIGRSEGYTF
DNA: TGTGCCAGTAGTATAGATCGGATAGGGAGGTCGGAAGGCTACACCTTC

size: -
D: TRBD1
V: TRBV30
J: TRBJ1-1
CDR3: CAWSVLGGPEAFF
DNA: TGTGCCTGGAGTGTACTAGGGGGCCCTGAAGCTTTCTTT

size: -
D: TRBD2
V: TRBV5-5
J: TRBJ2-1
CDR3: CASSPGTRLWEQFF
DNA: TGTGCCAGCAGCCCCGGGACTAGGCTTTGGGAGCAGTTCTTC

size: -
D: -
V: TRBV27
J: TRBJ1-2
CDR3: CASRPSGSHGYTF
DNA: TGTGCCAGCAGGCCAAGCGGGAGCCATGGCTACACCTTC

size: -
D: TRBD2
V: TRBV14
J: TRBJ2-7
CDR3: CASSYRSGTTSYEQYF
DNA: TGTGCCAGCAGCTATCGTAGCGGGACAACCTCCTACGAGCAGTACTTC

size: -
D: -
V: TRBV6-2/TRBV6-3
J: TRBJ2-3
CDR3: CASSYNGGVSTDTQYF
DNA: TGTGCCAGCAGTTACAATGGCGGGGTGAGCACAGATACGCAGTATTTT

size: few
D: TRBD1
V: TRBV11-2
J: TRBJ1-1
CDR3: CASSLVTGSAFF
DNA: TGTGCCAGCAGCTTAGTGACAGGGAGCGCTTTCTTT

size: -
D: -
V: TRBV3-1/TRBV3-2
J: TRBJ2-7
CDR3: CASSLGASYEQYF
DNA: TGTGCCAGCAGCCTGGGGGCTAGCTACGAGCAGTACTTC

size: few
D: TRBD2
V: TRBV3-1/TRBV3-2
J: TRBJ2-5
CDR3: CASSRGLAGDETQYF
DNA: TGTGCCAGCAGTCGAGGACTAGCGGGGGACGAGACCCAGTACTTC

size: -
D: TRBD2
V: TRBV4-1
J: TRBJ2-7
CDR3: CASSQDYLSGGPLYEQYF
DNA: TGCGCCAGCAGCCAAGACTACCTTAGCGGGGGGCCCCTCTACGAGCAGTACTTC

size: -
D: TRBD1
V: TRBV18
J: TRBJ1-2
CDR3: CASSPPFRTGGHYGYTF
DNA: TGTGCCAGCTCACCACCGTTTCGGACAGGGGGCCACTATGGCTACACCTTC

size: few
D: -
V: TRBV12-5
J: TRBJ2-1
CDR3: CASGLVRNEQFF
DNA: TGTGCTAGTGGTTTGGTCCGCAATGAGCAGTTCTTC

size: -
D: -
V: TRBV5-8
J: TRBJ1-2
CDR3: CASIPWRGFYYGYTF
DNA: TGTGCCAGCATCCCGTGGCGGGGCTTTTACTATGGCTACACCTTC

size: -
D: TRBD1
V: TRBV5-6
J: TRBJ2-5
CDR3: CASSSGTGSRETQYF
DNA: TGTGCCAGCAGTTCCGGGACAGGGTCGAGGGAGACCCAGTACTTC

size: -
D: TRBD1
V: TRBV7-9
J: TRBJ2-7
CDR3: CASSLALYGRTGIHEQYF
DNA: TGTGCCAGCAGCTTAGCTCTGTACGGGCGGACAGGGATCCACGAGCAGTACTTC